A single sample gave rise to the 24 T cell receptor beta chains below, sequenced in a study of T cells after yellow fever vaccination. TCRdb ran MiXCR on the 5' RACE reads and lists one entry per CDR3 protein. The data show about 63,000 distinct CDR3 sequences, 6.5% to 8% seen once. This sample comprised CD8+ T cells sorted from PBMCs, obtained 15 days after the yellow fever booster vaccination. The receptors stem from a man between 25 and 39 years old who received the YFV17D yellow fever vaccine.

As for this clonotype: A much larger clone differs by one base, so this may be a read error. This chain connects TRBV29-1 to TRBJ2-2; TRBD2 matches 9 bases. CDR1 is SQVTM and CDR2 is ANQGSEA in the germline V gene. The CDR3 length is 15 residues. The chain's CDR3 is CSVEGPSGTPGELVF. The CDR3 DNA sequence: TGCAGCGTTGAAGGTCCTAGCGGGACTCCCGGGGAGCTGGTTTTT.

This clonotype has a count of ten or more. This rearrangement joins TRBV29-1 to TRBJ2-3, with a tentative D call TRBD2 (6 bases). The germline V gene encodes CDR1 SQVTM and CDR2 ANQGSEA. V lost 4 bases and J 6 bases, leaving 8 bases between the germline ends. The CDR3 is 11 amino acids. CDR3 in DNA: TGCAGCGTTGGGACTATCGATACGCAGTATTTT. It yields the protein CSVGTIDTQYF.

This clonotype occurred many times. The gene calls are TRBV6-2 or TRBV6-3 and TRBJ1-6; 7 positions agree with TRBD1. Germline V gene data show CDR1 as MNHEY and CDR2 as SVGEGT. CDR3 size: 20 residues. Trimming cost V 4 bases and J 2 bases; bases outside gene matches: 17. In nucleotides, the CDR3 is TGTGCCAGCAGTTCCCAATTAAAACGGGACAGAGGACCCTATAATTCACCCCTCCACTTT. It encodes CASSSQLKRDRGPYNSPLHF.

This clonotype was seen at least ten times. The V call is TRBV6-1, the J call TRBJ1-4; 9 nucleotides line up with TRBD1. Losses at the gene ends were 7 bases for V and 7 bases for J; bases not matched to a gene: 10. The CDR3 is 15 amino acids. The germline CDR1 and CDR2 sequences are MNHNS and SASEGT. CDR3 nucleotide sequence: TGTGCCAGCACCGAGGCCGGGACAGGGTTTGAAAAACTGTTTTTT. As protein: CASTEAGTGFEKLFF.

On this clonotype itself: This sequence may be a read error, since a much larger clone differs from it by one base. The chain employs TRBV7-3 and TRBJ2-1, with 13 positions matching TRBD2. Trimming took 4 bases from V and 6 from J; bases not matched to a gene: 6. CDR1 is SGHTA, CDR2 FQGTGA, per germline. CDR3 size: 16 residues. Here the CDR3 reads CASSSGTSGDSNEQFF. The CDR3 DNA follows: TGTGCCAGCAGCTCCGGGACTAGCGGGGACTCCAATGAGCAGTTCTTC.

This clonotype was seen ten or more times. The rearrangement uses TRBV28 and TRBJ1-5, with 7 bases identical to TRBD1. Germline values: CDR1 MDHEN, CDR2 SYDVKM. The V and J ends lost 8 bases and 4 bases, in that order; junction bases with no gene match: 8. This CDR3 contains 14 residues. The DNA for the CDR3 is TGTGCCAGCCCTAAGAGGGGGCAGAATCAGCCCCAGCATTTT. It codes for CASPKRGQNQPQHF.

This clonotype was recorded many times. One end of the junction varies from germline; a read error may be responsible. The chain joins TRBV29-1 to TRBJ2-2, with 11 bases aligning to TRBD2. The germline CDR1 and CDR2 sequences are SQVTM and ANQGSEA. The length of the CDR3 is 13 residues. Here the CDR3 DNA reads TGTGGAGGGACTAGCGGGAACACCGGGGAGCTGTTTTTT. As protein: CGGTSGNTGELFF.

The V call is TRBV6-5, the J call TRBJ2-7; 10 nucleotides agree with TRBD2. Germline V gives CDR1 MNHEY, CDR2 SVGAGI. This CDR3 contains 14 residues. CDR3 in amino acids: CATSGLAGAIEQYF. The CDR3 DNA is TGTGCAACCTCGGGGCTAGCGGGAGCCATCGAGCAGTACTTC.

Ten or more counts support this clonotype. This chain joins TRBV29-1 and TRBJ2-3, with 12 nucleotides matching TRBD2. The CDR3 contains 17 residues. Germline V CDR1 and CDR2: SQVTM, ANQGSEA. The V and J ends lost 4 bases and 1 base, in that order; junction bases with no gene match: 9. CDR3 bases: TGCAGCGTTGTGGGGACTAGCGGGTCTGGAGGCACAGATACGCAGTATTTT. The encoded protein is CSVVGTSGSGGTDTQYF.

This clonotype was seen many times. The CDR3: CASSQYREGQDTQYF. CDR3 DNA sequence: TGTGCCAGCAGCCAATATCGGGAGGGCCAAGATACGCAGTATTTT. The genes are TRBV3-1 and TRBJ2-3, with 8 bases matching TRBD2. J lost 5 bases, V lost 2 bases, and 6 bases had no gene match. The germline CDR1 and CDR2 sequences are LGHDT and YNNKEL (reference sequence). The CDR3 consists of 15 residues.

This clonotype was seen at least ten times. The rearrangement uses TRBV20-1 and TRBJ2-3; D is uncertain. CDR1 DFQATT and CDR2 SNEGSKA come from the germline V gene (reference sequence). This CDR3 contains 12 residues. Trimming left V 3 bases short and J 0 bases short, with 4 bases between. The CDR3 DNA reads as TGCAGTGCTAGCGGGAGCACAGATACGCAGTATTTT. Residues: CSASGSTDTQYF.

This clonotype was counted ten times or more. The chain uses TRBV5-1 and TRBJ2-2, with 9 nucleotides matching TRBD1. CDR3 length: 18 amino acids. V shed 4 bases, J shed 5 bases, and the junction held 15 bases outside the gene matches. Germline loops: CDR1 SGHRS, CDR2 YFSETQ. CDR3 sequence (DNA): TGCGCCAGCAGCCCCTTGGTGTCCCGGACAGGGGAGACCGGGGAGCTGTTTTTT. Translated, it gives CASSPLVSRTGETGELFF.

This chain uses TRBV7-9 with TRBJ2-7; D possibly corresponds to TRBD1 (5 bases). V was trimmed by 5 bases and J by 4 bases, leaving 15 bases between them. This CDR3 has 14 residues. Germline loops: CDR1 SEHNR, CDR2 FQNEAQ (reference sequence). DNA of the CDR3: TGTGCCAGCAGCGGCAAATTGGGGCTGTACGAGCAGTACTTC. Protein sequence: CASSGKLGLYEQYF.

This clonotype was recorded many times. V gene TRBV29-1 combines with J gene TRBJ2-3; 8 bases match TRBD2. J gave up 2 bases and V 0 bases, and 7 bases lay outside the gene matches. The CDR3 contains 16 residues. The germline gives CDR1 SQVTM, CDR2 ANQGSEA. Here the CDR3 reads CSVEDRLAGDTDTQYF. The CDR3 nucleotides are TGCAGCGTTGAAGATCGGCTAGCGGGCGACACAGATACGCAGTATTTT.

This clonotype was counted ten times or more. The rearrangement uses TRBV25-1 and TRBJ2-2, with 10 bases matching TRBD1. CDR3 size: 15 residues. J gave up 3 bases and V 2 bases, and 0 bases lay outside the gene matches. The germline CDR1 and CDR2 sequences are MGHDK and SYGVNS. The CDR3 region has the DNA TGTGCCAGCAGTGAAGGGACAGGGGACACCGGGGAGCTGTTTTTT. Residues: CASSEGTGDTGELFF.

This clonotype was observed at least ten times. The CDR3 DNA reads as TGTGCCAGCAGTTCCGACAGGGTTTTGTCCGAGCAGTACTTC. Protein sequence: CASSSDRVLSEQYF. This sequence joins TRBV27 and TRBJ2-7; 7 bases match TRBD1. The germline CDR1 and CDR2 sequences are MNHEY and SMNVEV (reference sequence). The J segment lost 6 bases and the V segment lost 4 bases, leaving 9 bases of the junction unmatched. This CDR3 has 14 residues.

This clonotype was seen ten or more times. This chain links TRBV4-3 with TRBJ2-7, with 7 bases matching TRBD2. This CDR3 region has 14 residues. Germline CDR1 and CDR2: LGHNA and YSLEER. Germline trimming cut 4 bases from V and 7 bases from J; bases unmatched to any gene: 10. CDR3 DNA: TGCGCCAGCAGCCTAGGACTAGACGGAGAAGAGCAGTACTTC. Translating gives CASSLGLDGEEQYF.

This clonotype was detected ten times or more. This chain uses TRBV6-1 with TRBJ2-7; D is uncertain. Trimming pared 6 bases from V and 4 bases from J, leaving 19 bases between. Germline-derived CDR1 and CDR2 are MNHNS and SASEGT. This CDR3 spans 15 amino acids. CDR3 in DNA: TGTGCCAGCAGCCCTCCGGGCACACGATATTACGAGCAGTACTTC. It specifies CASSPPGTRYYEQYF.

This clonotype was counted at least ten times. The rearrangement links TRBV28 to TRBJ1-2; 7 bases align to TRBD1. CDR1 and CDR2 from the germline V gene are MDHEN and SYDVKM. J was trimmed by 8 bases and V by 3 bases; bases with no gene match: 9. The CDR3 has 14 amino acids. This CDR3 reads CASSFGTALRGYTF. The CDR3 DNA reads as TGTGCCAGCAGTTTCGGGACAGCCCTCCGGGGCTACACCTTC.

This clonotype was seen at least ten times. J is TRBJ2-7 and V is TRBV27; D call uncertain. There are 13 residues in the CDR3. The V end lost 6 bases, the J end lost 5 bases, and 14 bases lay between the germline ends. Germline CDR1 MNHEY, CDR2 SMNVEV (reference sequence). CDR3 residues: CASSPPPGHEQYF. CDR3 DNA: TGTGCCAGCAGCCCGCCTCCAGGCCACGAGCAGTACTTC.

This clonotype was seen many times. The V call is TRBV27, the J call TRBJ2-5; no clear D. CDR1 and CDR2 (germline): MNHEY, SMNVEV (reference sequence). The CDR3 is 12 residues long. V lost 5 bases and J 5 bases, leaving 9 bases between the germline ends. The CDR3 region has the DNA TGTGCCAGCAGTGACCCTAATGAGACCCAGTACTTC. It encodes CASSDPNETQYF.

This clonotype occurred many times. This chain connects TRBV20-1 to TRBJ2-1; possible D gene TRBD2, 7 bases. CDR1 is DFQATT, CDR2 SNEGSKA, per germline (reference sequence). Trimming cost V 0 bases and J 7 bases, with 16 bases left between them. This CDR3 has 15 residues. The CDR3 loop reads CSARDVFRGGNEQFF. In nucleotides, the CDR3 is TGCAGTGCTAGAGATGTTTTTAGGGGGGGGAATGAGCAGTTCTTC.

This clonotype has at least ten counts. CDR3 sequence reads: CASSPTSSVYEQYF. The CDR3 nucleotides are TGTGCCAGCAGTCCGACTTCTTCTGTCTACGAGCAGTACTTC. The chain uses TRBV5-6 and TRBJ2-7; D gene uncertain. Germline V lookup: CDR1 SGHDT, CDR2 YYEEEE. CDR3 size: 14 residues. The V and J ends lost 5 bases and 3 bases respectively, with 15 bases between them.

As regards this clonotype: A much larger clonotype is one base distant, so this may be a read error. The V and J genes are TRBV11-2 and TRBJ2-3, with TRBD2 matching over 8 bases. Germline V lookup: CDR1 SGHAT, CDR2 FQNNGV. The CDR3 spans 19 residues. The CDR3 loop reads CASNLVVGRASWDTDTQYF. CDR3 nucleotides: TGTGCCAGCAACTTAGTAGTCGGGAGGGCTTCTTGGGACACAGATACGCAGTATTTT.